A single sample is the source of the 14 T cell receptor beta chains below, sequenced in a study of control samples from healthy donors and cancer patients (dated by TCRdb to 2020 to 2021). The protocol used for the library was the immunoSEQ multiplex PCR assay. TCRdb took this table from immuneACCESS and kept in-frame rearrangements with V and J called. Such tables lack part of the clones; where checked against another copy, unresolved V genes explain under half of the gap, and the rest is unexplained. This sample lists about 50,000 clones; almost 90% were detected once. The ten largest account for over 35% of the sample. Sequencing was done on a sample of PBMCs. The receptors here all came from a man over 45 with head and neck cancer.

This chain joins TRBV23-1 and TRBJ1-3, with 7 bases matching TRBD1. TRBV23-1 is recorded as an ORF, its role being uncertain. The CDR3 sequence is 17 residues long. V shed 4 bases and J 3 bases; nucleotides not matched to a gene: 12. The CDR3 here is CASSPPTGTGLGNTIYF. CDR3 in DNA: TGCGCCAGCAGTCCCCCGACAGGGACGGGACTTGGAAACACCATATATTTT.

This clone came up a few times. The same CDR3 arises from other DNA sequences in this sample as well. V and J are TRBV2 and TRBJ2-7; no clear D gene. The CDR3 consists of 10 residues. The germline V and J ends were trimmed by 4 bases and 7 bases, with 5 bases remaining between them. CDR1 SNHLY and CDR2 FYNNEI come from the germline V gene. CDR3 loop: CASSGVEQYF. CDR3 sequence (DNA): TGTGCCAGCAGTGGAGTAGAGCAGTACTTC.

V usage is TRBV6-1 and J usage is TRBJ2-7; 8 bases line up with TRBD1. The CDR3 consists of 14 residues. The J segment lost 7 bases and the V segment lost 3 bases, leaving 8 bases of the junction unmatched. From germline, CDR1 is MNHNS and CDR2 SASEGT. The DNA of the CDR3 is TGTGCCAGCAGTGATACTAGGACAGGGTGGGAGCAGTACTTC. This translates into CASSDTRTGWEQYF.

The chain carries TRBV5-1 and TRBJ1-1; TRBD1 matches at 9 bases. Germline values: CDR1 SGHRS, CDR2 YFSETQ. CDR3 length: 16 residues. V gave up 1 base and J gave up 3 bases; unmatched junction bases: 7. CDR3 in amino acids: CASSLPGTGRHTEAFF. In DNA, the CDR3 is TGCGCCAGCAGCTTGCCCGGGACAGGGCGGCACACTGAAGCTTTCTTT.

This sequence joins TRBV7-8 and TRBJ2-5, with D perhaps TRBD1 (6 bases). The CDR3 spans 14 residues. Trimming shortened V by 4 bases and J by 5 bases, and 14 bases separated the two germline ends. The germline V gene encodes CDR1 SGHVS and CDR2 FQNEAQ. The CDR3 sequence: CASSSRQVQETQYF. The CDR3 region has the DNA TGTGCCAGCAGCTCGAGACAGGTCCAGGAGACCCAGTACTTC.

This rearrangement joins TRBV28 to TRBJ1-2, with TRBD1 matching over 11 bases. V dropped 3 bases and J dropped 3; count of bases not matched to a gene: 6. The CDR3 extends over 16 amino acids. Germline loops: CDR1 MDHEN, CDR2 SYDVKM. This chain's CDR3 is CASSLDRGPPYYGYTF. DNA of the CDR3: TGTGCCAGCAGTTTGGACAGGGGGCCCCCTTACTATGGCTACACCTTC.

Written as DNA, the CDR3 is TGTGCCAGTATCGCGCCGGGTTTCAAGAGCACCGGGGAGCTGTTTTTT. Protein sequence: CASIAPGFKSTGELFF. The chain carries TRBV19 and TRBJ2-2; no reliable D call. Germline loops: CDR1 LNHDA, CDR2 SQIVND (reference sequence). The CDR3 length is 16 residues. Trimming removed 7 bases at V and 4 bases at J, with 19 bases between.

CDR3 DNA sequence: TGTGCCAGCAGCCCGAACCCCTCAGGGAACACTGAAGCTTTCTTT. This gives the protein CASSPNPSGNTEAFF. The V gene is TRBV6-5, the J gene TRBJ1-1; no clear D. Germline V CDR1 and CDR2: MNHEY, SVGAGI. The ends were cut back, 6 bases at V and 1 base at J, with 15 bases in the middle. The CDR3 sequence is 15 residues long.

This clone was counted a single time. The chain is built from TRBV6-4 and TRBJ2-3; the match to TRBD2 covers 7 bases. With V trimmed by 0 bases and J by 7 bases, 7 bases remained unmatched. This CDR3 has 15 amino acids. From germline, CDR1 is MRHNA and CDR2 SNTAGT. CDR3 residues: CASSDSRLGGNTQYF. The CDR3 coding sequence is TGTGCCAGCAGTGACTCGAGGCTGGGAGGGAATACGCAGTATTTT.

The chain employs TRBV25-1 and TRBJ2-2; a possible D gene is TRBD1 (5 bases). Deletions cut 3 bases from V and 4 bases from J, with 9 bases between. Germline V CDR1 and CDR2: MGHDK, SYGVNS. CDR3 length: 14 amino acids. Here the CDR3 reads CASSDPGITGELFF. The DNA of the CDR3 is TGTGCCAGCAGTGACCCAGGGATCACCGGGGAGCTGTTTTTT.

Only one count was recorded for this clone. The rearrangement links TRBV6-2 or TRBV6-3 to TRBJ1-1, with D possibly being TRBD1 (5 bases). V was cut by 10 bases and J by 11 bases, with 23 bases left in between. Germline loops: CDR1 MNHEY, CDR2 SVGEGT. CDR3 length: 13 residues. The CDR3 region has the DNA TGTGCCACCAACCCAGAAGGGGTAGGAACGGCTTTCTTT. It yields the protein CATNPEGVGTAFF.

The chain combines TRBV5-6 with TRBJ1-6, with TRBD1 identical over 11 bases. Losses at the gene ends were 3 bases for V and 10 bases for J; bases not matched to a gene: 6. Germline assignment: CDR1 SGHDT and CDR2 YYEEEE. This CDR3 spans 15 amino acids. CDR3 DNA: TGTGCCAGCAGCTATGGGACAGGGGGTCGGTCACCCCTCCACTTT. Amino acids: CASSYGTGGRSPLHF.

The chain carries TRBV30 and TRBJ2-4; TRBD2 agrees at 8 bases. This CDR3 is built from 13 residues. Per the germline V gene, CDR1 is GTSNPN and CDR2 is SVGIG (reference sequence). J gave up 7 bases and V 0 bases, and 2 bases lay outside the gene matches. The CDR3 DNA sequence: TGTGCCTGGAGTGTCGCTAGCGGGAACATTCAGTACTTC. Encoded protein: CAWSVASGNIQYF. The full variable domain, its missing parts supplied by reference TRBV30 and TRBJ2-4, is SQTIHQWPATLVQPVGSPLSLECTVEGTSNPNLYWYRQAAGRGLQLLFYSVGIGQISSEVPQNLSASRPQDRQFILSSKKLLLSDSGFYLCAWSVASGNIQYFGAGTRLSVL.

This clone was found a few times. The chain employs TRBV29-1 and TRBJ2-3, with D perhaps matching TRBD2 (6 bases). Germline V lookup: CDR1 SQVTM, CDR2 ANQGSEA. The CDR3 extends over 11 amino acids. V lost 7 bases, J lost 6 bases, and 11 bases lay in between. CDR3 nucleotides: TGCAGCGGCCCAAGCGGGGATACGCAGTATTTT. This gives the protein CSGPSGDTQYF.